Listed below are T cell receptor beta chains from one sample, sequenced in a study of T cells after yellow fever vaccination. One entry per CDR3 protein, called by TCRdb with MiXCR from the 5' RACE reads. The table lists about 550,000 distinct CDR3 sequences, over 15% of them singletons. Sample: PBMCs, taken 15 days after the yellow fever booster vaccination. The receptors were gathered from a man between 25 and 39 years old who received the YFV17D yellow fever vaccine. Both conserved end residues are part of each CDR3. D genes are given only for firm matches. The listing skips clone size in some rows; elsewhere it reads once, few, many or a size class.

d_call: TRBD1; v_call: TRBV5-1; clone_size: few; j_call: TRBJ1-4; cdr3_nt: TGCGCCAGCAGCTTTGGGACAGGCCCCGAAAAACTGTTTTTT; cdr3_aa: CASSFGTGPEKLFF
d_call: .; v_call: TRBV20-1; clone_size: .; j_call: TRBJ1-5; cdr3_nt: TGCAGTGCTGGACAGTTCCAGCAGCCCCAGCATTTT; cdr3_aa: CSAGQFQQPQHF
d_call: TRBD2; v_call: TRBV20-1; clone_size: .; j_call: TRBJ2-1; cdr3_nt: TGCAGTGCTAGCGGACTAGCGGGAACTTATGAGCAGTTCTTC; cdr3_aa: CSASGLAGTYEQFF
d_call: .; v_call: TRBV9; clone_size: few; j_call: TRBJ2-5; cdr3_nt: TGTGCCAGCAGCAATGGGGGACTTGCGAGGGAGACCCAGTACTTC; cdr3_aa: CASSNGGLARETQYF
d_call: TRBD1; v_call: TRBV18; clone_size: .; j_call: TRBJ2-1; cdr3_nt: TGTGCCAGCTCAGCGGACAGGGTGGACTACAATGAGCAGTTCTTC; cdr3_aa: CASSADRVDYNEQFF
d_call: .; v_call: TRBV5-1; clone_size: few; j_call: TRBJ2-7; cdr3_nt: TGCGCCAGCAGCTCATCCACTAATAGCGGAAGTGGGATTATGCAGTACTTC; cdr3_aa: CASSSSTNSGSGIMQYF
d_call: TRBD2; v_call: TRBV11-1; clone_size: .; j_call: TRBJ2-2; cdr3_nt: TGTGCCAGCAGCTTATTTCGTGATGGCGGGAGCAAAGGCGGGGAGCTGTTTTTT; cdr3_aa: CASSLFRDGGSKGGELFF
d_call: TRBD1; v_call: TRBV27; clone_size: .; j_call: TRBJ2-7; cdr3_nt: TGTGCCAGCCCCGTCGAGGGACAGCGCCTGGTAGGCTACGAGCAGTACTTC; cdr3_aa: CASPVEGQRLVGYEQYF
d_call: TRBD2; v_call: TRBV11-2; clone_size: .; j_call: TRBJ2-5; cdr3_nt: TGTGCCAGCAGGCTAACCACTAGCGGGAGGGCTGTTAAAGAGACCCAGTACTTC; cdr3_aa: CASRLTTSGRAVKETQYF
d_call: TRBD2; v_call: TRBV20-1; clone_size: .; j_call: TRBJ2-1; cdr3_nt: TGCAGTGCCGCCGGGACTAGCGGGAGGGCCAGGAATGAGCAGTTCTTC; cdr3_aa: CSAAGTSGRARNEQFF
d_call: TRBD1; v_call: TRBV6-2/TRBV6-3; clone_size: .; j_call: TRBJ2-3; cdr3_nt: TGTGCCAGCAGGACGACAGGGAAAGATACGCAGTATTTT; cdr3_aa: CASRTTGKDTQYF
d_call: TRBD2; v_call: TRBV3-1; clone_size: .; j_call: TRBJ2-7; cdr3_nt: TGTGCCAGCAGCCGGTCTAGCGGTCGCGAGCAGTACTTC; cdr3_aa: CASSRSSGREQYF
d_call: .; v_call: TRBV6-5; clone_size: .; j_call: TRBJ1-2; cdr3_nt: TGTGCCAGCAGCCCGGGGGGTTGGGGGTTTACCTTC; cdr3_aa: CASSPGGWGFTF
d_call: .; v_call: TRBV6-1; clone_size: few; j_call: TRBJ2-1; cdr3_nt: TGTGCCAGCAGCCCGGTCTTTAGCTCCTACAATGAGCAGTTCTTC; cdr3_aa: CASSPVFSSYNEQFF
d_call: TRBD2; v_call: TRBV29-1; clone_size: .; j_call: TRBJ2-1; cdr3_nt: TGCAGCGTCCGCATACTAGCGGTCCCTGATAATGAGCAGTTCTTC; cdr3_aa: CSVRILAVPDNEQFF
d_call: TRBD1; v_call: TRBV10-3; clone_size: .; j_call: TRBJ2-6; cdr3_nt: TGTGCCATGAGTGAACCGGACAGGCCCTCTGGGGCCAACGTCCTGACTTTC; cdr3_aa: CAMSEPDRPSGANVLTF
d_call: .; v_call: TRBV5-6; clone_size: few; j_call: TRBJ2-3; cdr3_nt: TGTGCCAGCAGCCCAGAACCAGGACTACACCTGAATACGCAGTATTTT; cdr3_aa: CASSPEPGLHLNTQYF
d_call: .; v_call: TRBV20-1; clone_size: .; j_call: TRBJ2-5; cdr3_nt: TGCAGTGCTAGAGATACCGTCAGAGGGACCCAGTACTTC; cdr3_aa: CSARDTVRGTQYF
d_call: TRBD1; v_call: TRBV7-8; clone_size: .; j_call: TRBJ2-7; cdr3_nt: TGTGCCAGCAGCTTGTGGTCCCGGGACAGGACCAGGGCCCTCGAGCAGTACTTC; cdr3_aa: CASSLWSRDRTRALEQYF
d_call: TRBD1; v_call: TRBV6-1; clone_size: .; j_call: TRBJ1-4; cdr3_nt: TGTGCCAGCAGTCCAGGGGGCGTTGGTAATGAAAAACTGTTTTTT; cdr3_aa: CASSPGGVGNEKLFF
d_call: TRBD2; v_call: TRBV9; clone_size: .; j_call: TRBJ2-1; cdr3_nt: TGTGCCAGCAGCGTAGGGCTAGCGGGAGGGCAGGGTGAGCAGTTCTTC; cdr3_aa: CASSVGLAGGQGEQFF
d_call: .; v_call: TRBV19; clone_size: .; j_call: TRBJ1-1; cdr3_nt: TGTGCCAGTAGTATAGAAAGGGCAGCTAGAAGTGAAGCTTTCTTT; cdr3_aa: CASSIERAARSEAFF
d_call: .; v_call: TRBV7-2; clone_size: .; j_call: TRBJ2-6; cdr3_nt: TGTGCCAGCAGCTTAGCGCATTCCTCTGGGGCCAACGTCCTGACTTTC; cdr3_aa: CASSLAHSSGANVLTF
d_call: TRBD2; v_call: TRBV20-1; clone_size: few; j_call: TRBJ2-7; cdr3_nt: TGCAGTGTGGCTAGCGGGAACCACGAGCAGTACTTC; cdr3_aa: CSVASGNHEQYF
d_call: .; v_call: TRBV18; clone_size: .; j_call: TRBJ2-1; cdr3_nt: TGTGCCAGCTCACCACAGGCGACAGTCTCCTACAATGAGCAGTTCTTC; cdr3_aa: CASSPQATVSYNEQFF
d_call: TRBD1; v_call: TRBV20-1; clone_size: .; j_call: TRBJ2-7; cdr3_nt: TGCAGTGCATGGGACAGGTGGCTTTCCTACGAGCAGTACTTC; cdr3_aa: CSAWDRWLSYEQYF
d_call: TRBD2; v_call: TRBV30; clone_size: .; j_call: TRBJ2-3; cdr3_nt: TGTGCCTTAGCTAGCGGGAGCCTTTTGGATACGCAGTATTTT; cdr3_aa: CALASGSLLDTQYF
d_call: .; v_call: TRBV7-6; clone_size: few; j_call: TRBJ2-1; cdr3_nt: TGTGCCAGCAGCCTCACGAGGGCGGGTTACAATGAGCAGTTCTTC; cdr3_aa: CASSLTRAGYNEQFF
d_call: TRBD2; v_call: TRBV12-3/TRBV12-4; clone_size: few; j_call: TRBJ2-1; cdr3_nt: TGTGCCAGCAGTTTAGACAGTATCAGGCTAGCGGGATTGAATGAGCAGTTCTTC; cdr3_aa: CASSLDSIRLAGLNEQFF
d_call: .; v_call: TRBV30; clone_size: .; j_call: TRBJ2-1; cdr3_nt: TGTGCCTGGATAGGTGTGGGGGTGCCGATAAATGAGCAGTTCTTC; cdr3_aa: CAWIGVGVPINEQFF
d_call: .; v_call: TRBV29-1; clone_size: .; j_call: TRBJ2-1; cdr3_nt: TGCAGCGTTGCCCTAAAGGGCAATGAGCAGTTCTTC; cdr3_aa: CSVALKGNEQFF
d_call: .; v_call: TRBV29-1; clone_size: few; j_call: TRBJ2-1; cdr3_nt: TGCAGCGTCGGACTCAACGGGGTCAATGAGCAGTTCTTC; cdr3_aa: CSVGLNGVNEQFF
d_call: .; v_call: TRBV18; clone_size: few; j_call: TRBJ1-4; cdr3_nt: TGTGCCAGCTCACCCGGACAGAGTAATGAAAAACTGTTTTTT; cdr3_aa: CASSPGQSNEKLFF
d_call: TRBD2; v_call: TRBV4-2; clone_size: .; j_call: TRBJ2-1; cdr3_nt: TGTGCCAGCAGCCAAGATCGAAGCGGGAGGGCAATATGGTACAATGAGCAGTTCTTC; cdr3_aa: CASSQDRSGRAIWYNEQFF
d_call: .; v_call: TRBV6-2/TRBV6-3; clone_size: few; j_call: TRBJ2-1; cdr3_nt: TGTGCCAGCACCATGGGCGGACCACCCTACAATGAGCAGTTCTTC; cdr3_aa: CASTMGGPPYNEQFF
d_call: .; v_call: TRBV6-2/TRBV6-3; clone_size: once; j_call: TRBJ2-7; cdr3_nt: TGTGCCAGCAGTTACTCGTTGACAGGCAAGGCCGAGCAGTACTTC; cdr3_aa: CASSYSLTGKAEQYF
d_call: .; v_call: TRBV20-1; clone_size: few; j_call: TRBJ2-2; cdr3_nt: TGCAGTGCTAGAAGGGGCACGAACACCGGGGAGCTGTTTTTT; cdr3_aa: CSARRGTNTGELFF
d_call: .; v_call: TRBV24-1; clone_size: few; j_call: TRBJ2-2; cdr3_nt: TGTGCCACCAGTGATCTGGAAAACACCGGGGAGCTGTTTTTT; cdr3_aa: CATSDLENTGELFF
d_call: .; v_call: TRBV29-1; clone_size: .; j_call: TRBJ1-6; cdr3_nt: TGCAGCGCACGGGAGTCTCAGGGTTCACCCCTCCACTTT; cdr3_aa: CSARESQGSPLHF
d_call: TRBD2; v_call: TRBV6-1; clone_size: .; j_call: TRBJ2-1; cdr3_nt: TGTGCCAGCAGTGCCTGGACGGGGGGTAGAGAGCAGTTCTTC; cdr3_aa: CASSAWTGGREQFF
d_call: .; v_call: TRBV11-3; clone_size: few; j_call: TRBJ2-2; cdr3_nt: TGTGCCAGCAGCTTACACCCTAACACCGGGGAGCTGTTTTTT; cdr3_aa: CASSLHPNTGELFF
d_call: .; v_call: TRBV10-2; clone_size: few; j_call: TRBJ1-1; cdr3_nt: TGCGCCAGCAGTGAGTCGAGGGTGGGTAACACTGAAGCTTTCTTT; cdr3_aa: CASSESRVGNTEAFF
d_call: .; v_call: TRBV6-2/TRBV6-3; clone_size: .; j_call: TRBJ2-3; cdr3_nt: TGTGCCAGCAGAGATCTTCAAAGCGTAAACACGCAGTATTTT; cdr3_aa: CASRDLQSVNTQYF
d_call: TRBD1; v_call: TRBV4-3; clone_size: .; j_call: TRBJ1-4; cdr3_nt: TGCGCCAGCAGCCGCAGACAGGGTGAAAGGCCTAATGAAAAACTGTTTTTT; cdr3_aa: CASSRRQGERPNEKLFF
d_call: TRBD1; v_call: TRBV10-3; clone_size: .; j_call: TRBJ2-5; cdr3_nt: TGTGCCATCGGACCAACAGGGGGGCGTCAAGAGACCCAGTACTTC; cdr3_aa: CAIGPTGGRQETQYF